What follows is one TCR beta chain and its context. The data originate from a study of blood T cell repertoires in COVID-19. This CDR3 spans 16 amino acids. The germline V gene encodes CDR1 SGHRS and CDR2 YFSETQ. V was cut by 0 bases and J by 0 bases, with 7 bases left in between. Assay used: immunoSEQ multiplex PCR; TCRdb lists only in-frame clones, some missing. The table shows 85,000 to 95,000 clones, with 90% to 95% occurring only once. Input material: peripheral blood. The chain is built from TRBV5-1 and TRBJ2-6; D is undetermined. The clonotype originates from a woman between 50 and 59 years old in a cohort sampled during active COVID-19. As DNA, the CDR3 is TGCGCCAGCAGCTTGGATGGCCTCTCTGGGGCCAACGTCCTGACTTTC. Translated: CASSLDGLSGANVLTF.